These T cell receptor beta chains were read from a single sample in a study of T cells in Graves' hyperthyroidism and ophthalmopathy. TCRdb used MiXCR to reprocess the multiplex PCR reads, holding one entry per CDR3 protein. The table lists some 560,000 distinct CDR3 sequences, 12% to 15% of them singletons. Sequences were obtained from blood. All receptors derive from a woman between 35 and 50 years old with Graves' hyperthyroidism. Both conserved end residues are trimmed from each CDR3.

v_call,j_call,cdr3_aa
TRBV6-5,TRBJ1-2,ASTVGQYYT
TRBV18,TRBJ2-7,ASSPLHEGDFSHEQY
TRBV28,TRBJ2-7,ASSSPRELSYEQY
TRBV15,TRBJ2-1,ATSREGGYNEQF
TRBV3-1,TRBJ1-6,ASRDSGYSPLH
TRBV18,TRBJ2-1,ASSPFDEYNEQF
TRBV12-3/TRBV12-4,TRBJ1-2,ASSTSGGIFPYGYT
TRBV11-2,TRBJ2-5,ASSKTSGGGETQY
TRBV9,TRBJ2-7,ASSPSENLYEQY
TRBV28,TRBJ1-4,ASIPSPGTAGEKLF
TRBV7-9,TRBJ1-5,ASSLEMGGKGNQPQH
TRBV2,TRBJ1-6,ASSEVWFRDNSPLH
TRBV5-1,TRBJ2-2,ASSQVPNTGELF
TRBV9,TRBJ2-1,ASSPRLAGRTSSYNEQF
TRBV24-1,TRBJ2-3,ATSQAGTSTDTQY
TRBV2,TRBJ2-3,ASMGMGVPYTQY
TRBV19,TRBJ2-1,ASTPSGRALSEQF
TRBV27,TRBJ2-5,ASSPDRGNMVAQY